The 4 T cell receptor beta chains given below trace back to one sample, sequenced in a study of T-cell reconstitution after alpha-beta-depleted transplantation in children. As it was prepared, the TCRbeta library received unique molecular identifiers. MiXCR was run by TCRdb on the PCR reads, yielding one entry per CDR3 protein. The table shows over 150,000 distinct CDR3 sequences, with around 10% occurring only once. This material consisted of PBMCs, taken before TCRalphabeta/CD19-depleted stem cell transplant. These receptors all stem from a boy aged 2 to 10 with acute myeloid leukemia, due to receive a stem cell transplant.

This clonotype was recorded many times. The chain couples TRBV21-1 to TRBJ2-4; the table calls TRBD1, which could not be checked here. TRBV21-1 is noted as a pseudogene. This CDR3 has 13 residues. The CDR3 here is CASIPVAKNIQYF. CDR3 nucleotide sequence: TGTGCCAGCATCCCGGTCGCCAAAAACATTCAGTACTTC.

The sample holds many counts of this clonotype. The chain has TRBV28 and TRBJ1-5; D unresolved. CDR1 is MDHEN, CDR2 SYDVKM, per germline. V lost 5 bases, J lost 7 bases, and 12 bases lay in between. This CDR3 comprises 13 residues. The CDR3 spells CASSPSLGQPQHF. The CDR3 nucleotides read TGTGCCAGCAGTCCATCCCTCGGACAGCCCCAGCATTTT.

This clonotype was recorded at least ten times. The chain recombines TRBV28 with TRBJ1-1; tentatively, D is TRBD1 (6 bases). The CDR3 extends over 13 amino acids. The germline V and J ends were trimmed by 7 bases and 6 bases, with 15 bases remaining between them. Germline V lookup: CDR1 MDHEN, CDR2 SYDVKM. The CDR3 sequence: CASTGAYIAEAFF. The CDR3 region has the DNA TGTGCCAGCACAGGGGCCTATATCGCTGAAGCTTTCTTT.

This clonotype was seen many times. The V call is TRBV7-3, the J call TRBJ2-1; 10 nucleotides match TRBD2. In germline, CDR1 is SGHTA, CDR2 FQGTGA. Trimming took 6 bases from V and 7 from J; bases not matched to a gene: 6. There are 14 residues in the CDR3. The CDR3 region has the DNA TGTGCCAGCAGTCTAGGACTAGCGGAAAATGAGCAGTTCTTC. Its protein product is CASSLGLAENEQFF.